This T cell receptor (beta chain) was profiled in a study of shared clonotypes between healthy human individuals. The overall study: For every donor, three CD4 naive, three CD4 memory, two CD8 naive and one CD8 memory plates were used. Study-wide results and limits: Non-shared clonotypes had lower generation probabilities than those shared by all four donors.

A CD45RA-negative memory subset and a CD45RA+ naive subset were separated from the CD4+ cells. This CDR3 spans 15 amino acids. Germline CDR1 and CDR2: SQVTM and ANQGSEA. V lost 2 bases to trimming and J lost 1 base, with 14 bases between them. The assay was run at deep level. Method: immunoSEQ multiplex PCR; TCRdb's copy keeps in-frame clones and lacks some. The repertoire consists of 2 million to 2.5 million clones, with more than 80% occurring once and the leading ten covering about 0.37%. To note about this clone: Its antigen is not known.

V usage is TRBV29-1 and J usage is TRBJ1-1; possibly TRBD1 for D (5 bases). This receptor was taken from a young man in good health. Some clones in this sample may be carry-over from other donors' samples. The sequenced sample consisted of naive CD4+ T cells from PBMCs. Specified subset: CD45RA+ positively selected. CDR3 residues: CSVERLPGPNTEAFF. The CDR3 nucleotides are TGCAGCGTTGAAAGACTCCCGGGACCGAACACTGAAGCTTTCTTT. The complete variable domain, with remaining parts taken from reference TRBV29-1 and TRBJ1-1, reads SAVISQKPSRDICQRGTSLTIQCQVDSQVTMMFWYRQQPGQSLTLIATANQGSEATYESGFVIDKFPISRPNLTFSTLTVSNMSPEDSSIYLCSVERLPGPNTEAFFGQGTRLTVV.